This T cell receptor beta chain was recorded in a study of cytotoxic CD8 clonotypes in ibrutinib-treated CLL. Turning to the study itself: Specimens for response were gathered following a median about a year of therapy, spanning 6 to 36. Notes on the study in general: In comparison with age-matched healthy donors, baseline clonality was higher and tracked circulating CD8+ T-cell counts. There were few public clonotypes, and on treatment they contracted or stayed stable.

Deep sequencing aimed at 1 in 200,000 to 1 in 1 million T cells' resolution. TCRdb keeps only in-frame clones here, not all; method: immunoSEQ multiplex PCR. The sample contains 300,000 to 400,000 clones, roughly 70% of which appear only once. Germline CDR1 SSHAT, CDR2 FNYEAQ (reference sequence). The germline V and J ends were trimmed by 5 bases and 7 bases, with 17 bases remaining between them. This CDR3 is built from 15 residues. Comment on this clone: The antigen remains undetermined.

This receptor was identified in a human donor with chronic lymphocytic leukemia. J is TRBJ1-4 and V is TRBV7-7, with a weak D call TRBD1 (5 bases). The source material was PBMCs, sampled after 36 months of ibrutinib treatment. The CDR3 sequence is CASSLMGGRGEKLFF. In DNA, the CDR3 is TGTGCCAGCAGCCTAATGGGGGGACGGGGTGAAAAACTGTTTTTT. Full variable domain (rest looked up from reference TRBV7-7 and TRBJ1-4): GAGVSQSPRYKVTKRGQDVTLRCDPISSHATLYWYQQALGQGPEFLTYFNYEAQPDKSGLPSDRFSAERPEGSISTLTIQRTEQRDSAMYRCASSLMGGRGEKLFFGSGTQLSVL.